In its sample, the clone carrying this TCR beta chain was seen many times. This specimen comes from a study of T cells in Graves' hyperthyroidism and ophthalmopathy. Study-level information: Before treatment of any kind, peripheral blood was taken at initial diagnosis.

The trim removed 5 bases at V and 5 bases at J, leaving 8 bases unmatched. The CDR3 consists of 15 residues. Germline lookup yields CDR1 MNHNS and CDR2 SASEGT. TCR beta CDR3 regions were amplified from RNA. TCR CDR3 underwent first-round RT-PCR with the HTBI primer set. TCRdb re-derived calls from the multiplex PCR reads in MiXCR, one entry per CDR3 protein. The profile shows about 740,000 distinct CDR3 sequences, 14% of them singletons. The receptor was isolated from a woman aged 18 to 35 with Graves' hyperthyroidism. This chain joins TRBV6-1 and TRBJ2-2, with 7 nucleotides matching TRBD1. The sequenced sample was blood. CDR3 region: CASSPDRTGTGELFF. CDR3 DNA: TGTGCCAGCAGTCCGGACCGGACAGGAACCGGGGAGCTGTTTTTT.